Below, 32 T cell receptor beta chains from the same sample are listed, as sequenced in a study of CDR3 diversity in severe acne. TCRdb re-analysed the PCR reads in MiXCR, keeping a single row per CDR3 protein. In the table there are about 84,000 distinct CDR3 sequences, 51% of which are singletons. Sequencing input: blood. Receptors were obtained from a male donor in good health, without acne.

This clonotype was recorded at least ten times. J is TRBJ1-4 and V is TRBV6-1; no firm D call. Trimming cost V 7 bases and J 0 bases, with 9 bases left between them. Germline CDR1 reads MNHNS; CDR2 reads SASEGT. This CDR3 has 14 residues. For the CDR3, the DNA is TGTGCCAGCATGGCTTTCACAACTAATGAAAAACTGTTTTTT. This sequence encodes CASMAFTTNEKLFF.

This clonotype has a single count. This chain joins TRBV6-1 and TRBJ2-5; D may correspond to TRBD1 or TRBD2 (5 bases each). From germline, CDR1 is MNHNS and CDR2 SASEGT. The ends were cut back, 5 bases at V and 2 bases at J, with 15 bases in the middle. The CDR3 covers 15 residues. The CDR3 is CASSYSRDGQETQYF. The CDR3 DNA is TGTGCCAGCAGTTACTCACGGGACGGACAAGAGACCCAGTACTTC.

The chain is built from TRBV10-3 and TRBJ2-1, with TRBD2 matching over 11 bases. Germline trimming cut 6 bases from V and 4 bases from J; bases unmatched to any gene: 5. Germline values: CDR1 ENHRY, CDR2 SYGVKD. The CDR3 is made up of 15 amino acids. The CDR3 region is CAISILAGGYNEQFF. CDR3 DNA: TGTGCCATCAGCATCCTAGCGGGGGGTTACAATGAGCAGTTCTTC.

This clonotype was seen a handful of times. The V gene is TRBV9, the J gene TRBJ2-7, with unresolved D. CDR1 is SGDLS and CDR2 is YYNGEE in the germline V gene. Deletions cut 0 bases from V and 7 bases from J, with 8 bases between. The CDR3 length is 12 residues. CDR3 residues: CASSVDSGEQYF. The CDR3 nucleotides read TGTGCCAGCAGCGTAGATTCCGGGGAGCAGTACTTC.

V usage is TRBV10-1 and J usage is TRBJ2-7; 8 bases are shared with TRBD2. J gave up 7 bases and V 4 bases, and 12 bases lay outside the gene matches. Germline CDR1 is WNHNN and CDR2 is SYGVQD (reference sequence). CDR3 size: 15 residues. The CDR3 DNA is TGCGCCAGCAGTGCCCCCGGGACTAGTCCGCATGAGCAGTACTTC. Its protein is CASSAPGTSPHEQYF.

The chain couples TRBV11-3 to TRBJ2-7; TRBD2 aligns across 9 bases. The CDR3 extends over 17 amino acids. Germline CDR1 and CDR2: SGHNT and YENEEA. The ends lost 4 bases at V and 3 bases at J; junction bases unmatched: 13. The chain's CDR3 is CASSSRTLAGVLYEQYF. The CDR3, as DNA: TGTGCCAGCAGCTCCCGGACCTTAGCGGGGGTACTCTACGAGCAGTACTTC.

The rearrangement links TRBV7-3 to TRBJ2-1; 12 bases are a match to TRBD2. The DNA end favors TRBJ2-7, so the J call may be wrong. CDR1 SGHTA and CDR2 FQGTGA come from the germline V gene. CDR3 size: 14 residues. CDR3: CASSLRTSGTEQYF. DNA for the CDR3: TGTGCCAGCAGCCTGAGGACTAGCGGGACTGAGCAGTACTTC.

This clonotype was counted a few times. The rearrangement joins TRBV5-6 to TRBJ2-6; D might be TRBD1 (5 bases). The length of the CDR3 is 17 residues. V was trimmed by 0 bases and J by 0 bases, leaving 10 bases between them. CDR1 is SGHDT, CDR2 YYEEEE, per germline. The CDR3: CASSLEGSYSGANVLTF. The CDR3 DNA is TGTGCCAGCAGCTTGGAGGGGTCCTACTCTGGGGCCAACGTCCTGACTTTC.

The rearrangement links TRBV5-1 to TRBJ2-7, with 13 bases that match TRBD2. V shed 0 bases and J 7 bases; nucleotides not matched to a gene: 10. Per the germline V gene, CDR1 is SGHRS and CDR2 is YFSETQ. The CDR3 has 17 amino acids. CDR3 loop: CASSLAGTSGDPLEQYF. The CDR3 region has the DNA TGCGCCAGCAGCTTGGCCGGGACTAGCGGGGATCCTTTGGAGCAGTACTTC.

The rearrangement uses TRBV7-9 and TRBJ1-2, with TRBD1 matching 10 bases. This CDR3 is built from 14 residues. Germline CDR1 SEHNR, CDR2 FQNEAQ (reference sequence). V gave up 3 bases and J gave up 4 bases; unmatched junction bases: 2. CDR3 sequence: CASSLTGGPYGYTF. The CDR3 DNA reads as TGTGCCAGCAGCTTGACAGGGGGCCCCTATGGCTACACCTTC.

This clonotype was counted a few times. This CDR3 is CSATTGTYEQYF. CDR3 DNA sequence: TGCAGTGCTACCACAGGGACCTACGAGCAGTACTTC. V and J are TRBV20-1 and TRBJ2-7; possibly TRBD1 for D (6 bases). V shed 4 bases and J shed 2 bases, with 9 bases lying between them. Looked up from germline, CDR1 is DFQATT and CDR2 is SNEGSKA (reference sequence). CDR3 length: 12 amino acids.

This sequence joins TRBV20-1 and TRBJ1-6; maybe TRBD1 (6 bases). Trimming took off 5 bases at V and 17 bases at J, with 16 bases between the two ends. This CDR3 has 11 residues. CDR1 DFQATT and CDR2 SNEGSKA come from the germline V gene (reference sequence). The CDR3 nucleotides are TGCAGTGCTGGGCAGGGGCGCCTCGTCCACTTT. It yields the protein CSAGQGRLVHF.

The chain couples TRBV24-1 to TRBJ2-2; D call uncertain. CDR3 length: 15 amino acids. Deletions cut 3 bases from V and 3 bases from J, with 10 bases between. CDR1 KGHDR and CDR2 SFDVKD come from the germline V gene. CDR3 coding DNA: TGTGCCACCAGTGATCTGGCATTGGACACCGGGGAGCTGTTTTTT. It specifies CATSDLALDTGELFF.

The chain combines TRBV20-1 with TRBJ2-5; 14 nucleotides agree with TRBD2. The CDR3 sequence is 15 residues long. V dropped 6 bases and J dropped 7; count of bases not matched to a gene: 10. Germline values: CDR1 DFQATT, CDR2 SNEGSKA (reference sequence). CDR3 residues: CSAPTIGLAGGTQYF. The CDR3 region has the DNA TGCAGTGCCCCGACTATTGGACTAGCGGGGGGGACCCAGTACTTC.

This clonotype was seen repeatedly, ten times or more. The rearrangement links TRBV4-2 to TRBJ1-5; D is undetermined. CDR3 length equals 15 residues. CDR1 LGHNA and CDR2 YNFKEQ come from the germline V gene. The germline V and J ends were trimmed by 3 bases and 0 bases, with 9 bases remaining between them. The CDR3 bases are TGTGCCAGCAGCCAGCTTGACTCTAGCAATCAGCCCCAGCATTTT. This encodes CASSQLDSSNQPQHF.

The chain combines TRBV20-1 with TRBJ1-2; the D gene is possibly TRBD1 (6 bases). The CDR3 runs 14 residues. With 4 bases removed from V and 3 bases from J, the gap between germline ends came to 15 bases. Germline CDR1 DFQATT, CDR2 SNEGSKA (reference sequence). CDR3 sequence reads: CSAIRGGLDYGYTF. Here the CDR3 DNA reads TGCAGTGCTATCCGAGGGGGGCTGGACTATGGCTACACCTTC.

CDR3 region: CASSLLVGGSGETQYF. The CDR3, as DNA: TGTGCCAGCAGCCTGCTGGTGGGGGGCTCGGGGGAGACCCAGTACTTC. This chain links TRBV7-8 with TRBJ2-5, with D tentatively TRBD1 or TRBD2 (6 bases each). Germline V gene data show CDR1 as SGHVS and CDR2 as FQNEAQ. The CDR3 is 16 residues long. V was clipped by 5 bases and J by 5 bases, with 21 bases between them.

The rearrangement joins TRBV12-5 to TRBJ2-2; the match to TRBD1 covers 10 bases. Germline-derived CDR1 and CDR2 are LGHNT and FRNRAP. The CDR3 length is 15 residues. The V segment lost 4 bases and the J segment 7 bases; nucleotides outside the gene matches: 6. In DNA form, the CDR3 reads TGTGCTAGTGGTTCCCCCGGGACAGGGGACGGGGAGCTGTTTTTT. Protein sequence: CASGSPGTGDGELFF. The variable domain in full, completed from reference TRBV12-5 and TRBJ2-2, reads DARVTQTPRHKVTEMGQEVTMRCQPILGHNTVFWYRQTMMQGLELLAYFRNRAPLDDSGMPKDRFSAEMPDATLATLKIQPSEPRDSAVYFCASGSPGTGDGELFFGEGSRLTVL.

The gene calls are TRBV5-1 and TRBJ2-7, with 8 positions matching TRBD2. Germline V lookup: CDR1 SGHRS, CDR2 YFSETQ. The V and J ends lost 2 bases and 3 bases, in that order; junction bases with no gene match: 4. This CDR3 has 14 amino acids. CDR3 DNA sequence: TGCGCCAGCAGCTTAACTAGCGGCTACTACGAGCAGTACTTC. Its protein product is CASSLTSGYYEQYF.

At least ten counts were recorded for this clonotype. The CDR3 nucleotides read TGCGCCAGCAGGGACGGATATGGCTACACCTTC. Translating gives CASRDGYGYTF. The V and J genes are TRBV10-2 and TRBJ1-2; unclear D gene. The CDR3 has 11 amino acids. Between the trimmed V and J ends, which lost 6 bases and 5 bases, there was a span of 7 bases. From germline, CDR1 is WSHSY and CDR2 SAAADI.

This clonotype was observed many times. V gene TRBV15 combines with J gene TRBJ1-5; TRBD1 is a possible D gene (6 bases). The CDR3 extends over 15 amino acids. V was trimmed by 0 bases and J by 6 bases, leaving 12 bases between them. Germline-derived CDR1 and CDR2 are LNHNV and YYDKDF (reference sequence). The CDR3, as DNA: TGTGCCACCAGCAGAGATACGGGGGCTGGTCAGCCCCAGCATTTT. Encoded protein: CATSRDTGAGQPQHF.

The chain recombines TRBV5-5 with TRBJ2-7; tentatively, D is TRBD1 (6 bases). The CDR3 sequence is 14 residues long. Trimming shortened V by 0 bases and J by 0 bases, and 7 bases separated the two germline ends. The V gene's germline CDR1 is SGHKS and CDR2 YYEKEE (reference sequence). CDR3 DNA sequence: TGTGCCAGCAGCTTGGAGGGGGACTCCTACGAGCAGTACTTC. Its protein product is CASSLEGDSYEQYF. Full variable domain (rest looked up from reference TRBV5-5 and TRBJ2-7): DAGVTQSPTHLIKTRGQQVTLRCSPISGHKSVSWYQQVLGQGPQFIFQYYEKEERGRGNFPDRFSARQFPNYSSELNVNALLLGDSALYLCASSLEGDSYEQYFGPGTRLTVT.

The CDR3 reads CASSHPGEKLFF. The CDR3 nucleotides are TGCGCCAGCAGTCATCCGGGAGAAAAACTGTTTTTT. This chain links TRBV5-1 with TRBJ1-4; D call uncertain. CDR1 and CDR2 (germline): SGHRS, YFSETQ. The CDR3 runs 12 residues. V shed 5 bases and J shed 8 bases, with 10 bases lying between them.

This clonotype turned up a few times. This chain uses TRBV29-1 with TRBJ1-2; D gene unclear. V was clipped by 2 bases and J by 1 base, with 11 bases between them. This CDR3 is built from 14 residues. Germline CDR1 reads SQVTM; CDR2 reads ANQGSEA. The CDR3 DNA reads as TGCAGCGTTGAAAAGAGGCAGGTTAACTATGGCTACACCTTC. Its translation is CSVEKRQVNYGYTF.

This clonotype was counted ten times or more. The chain recombines TRBV11-1 with TRBJ1-4; D uncertain. V was pared by 1 base and J by 7 bases, with 7 bases between. The CDR3 spans 13 residues. Per the germline V gene, CDR1 is SGHAT and CDR2 is FQDESV (reference sequence). The CDR3 reads CASSLGTREKLFF. The CDR3 region has the DNA TGTGCCAGCAGCTTAGGGACGCGTGAAAAACTGTTTTTT.

CDR3 sequence (DNA): TGTGCCAGCAGTCCCCTAAACTATGGCTACACCTTC. This codes for CASSPLNYGYTF. J is TRBJ1-2 and V is TRBV6-6; D is ambiguous. This CDR3 has 12 amino acids. V lost 5 bases and J 2 bases, leaving 6 bases between the germline ends. Germline assignment: CDR1 MNHNY and CDR2 SVGAGI (reference sequence).

On this clonotype itself: A much larger clone sits a single nucleotide away, making a read error possible. The rearrangement joins TRBV12-3 or TRBV12-4 to TRBJ2-4; D might be TRBD2 (6 bases). The CDR3 loop spans 13 amino acids. V lost 3 bases and J lost 9, with 12 bases in between. For the CDR3, the DNA is TGTGCCAGCAGTTTGGAGGGAGTAGGCATTCAGTACTTC. Protein: CASSLEGVGIQYF.

This clonotype was detected ten times or more. This chain connects TRBV7-8 to TRBJ1-1; no definite D call. V was clipped by 4 bases and J by 1 base, with 13 bases between them. Germline loops: CDR1 SGHVS, CDR2 FQNEAQ. The CDR3 contains 15 residues. Here the CDR3 DNA reads TGTGCCAGCAGCTCACCATTTAATCCGAACACTGAAGCTTTCTTT. As protein: CASSSPFNPNTEAFF.

V usage is TRBV6-6 and J usage is TRBJ2-3; the match to TRBD2 covers 13 bases. The CDR3 runs to 16 residues. V lost 2 bases to trimming and J lost 1 base; unmatched junction nucleotides: 0. Germline lookup yields CDR1 MNHNY and CDR2 SVGAGI (reference sequence). CDR3 residues: CASSYGLAGGTDTQYF. The CDR3 DNA follows: TGTGCCAGCAGTTACGGACTAGCGGGGGGCACAGATACGCAGTATTTT.

The genes are TRBV5-6 and TRBJ2-7; 7 bases align to TRBD1. J gave up 0 bases and V 2 bases, and 5 bases lay outside the gene matches. This CDR3 contains 15 residues. Germline values: CDR1 SGHDT, CDR2 YYEEEE. As DNA, the CDR3 is TGTGCCAGCAGCTTTGGGGACAGCGCCTCCTACGAGCAGTACTTC. This gives the protein CASSFGDSASYEQYF. Full variable domain (rest looked up from reference TRBV5-6 and TRBJ2-7): DAGVTQSPTHLIKTRGQQVTLRCSPKSGHDTVSWYQQALGQGPQFIFQYYEEEERQRGNFPDRFSGHQFPNYSSELNVNALLLGDSALYLCASSFGDSASYEQYFGPGTRLTVT.

V gene TRBV19 combines with J gene TRBJ2-2, with D tentatively TRBD2 (6 bases). The CDR3 extends over 16 amino acids. Deletions cut 7 bases from V and 3 bases from J, with 18 bases between. Germline V gene lookup returns CDR1 LNHDA and CDR2 SQIVND (reference sequence). CDR3 in DNA: TGTGCCAGTACCCCGGTCGGGGGAGGATACACCGGGGAGCTGTTTTTT. Protein product: CASTPVGGGYTGELFF. The variable domain in full, completed from reference TRBV19 and TRBJ2-2, reads DGGITQSPKYLFRKEGQNVTLSCEQNLNHDAMYWYRQDPGQGLRLIYYSQIVNDFQKGDIAEGYSVSREKKESFPLTVTSAQKNPTAFYLCASTPVGGGYTGELFFGEGSRLTVL.

The chain is built from TRBV5-1 and TRBJ2-2, with 9 nucleotides matching TRBD1. CDR3 length: 15 amino acids. Germline V gives CDR1 SGHRS, CDR2 YFSETQ. V shed 7 bases and J 7 bases; nucleotides not matched to a gene: 11. In nucleotides, the CDR3 is TGCGCCAGCGGGGAAGCGGGACAGGGTAGCGGGGAGCTGTTTTTT. This gives the protein CASGEAGQGSGELFF.